A selection of T cell receptor beta chains follows, all from one sample in a study of cytomegalovirus exposure and HLA in healthy donors. Profiled with immunoSEQ multiplex PCR; TCRdb holds only in-frame clones, not every one. Of over 130,000 clones in the sample, roughly 90% were seen once. Material for sequencing was PBMCs. All receptors derive from a woman aged 40 to 50 in good health and CMV-seronegative. Each CDR3 is given with its conserved first and last residue. D genes are given only for firm matches. Only some rows state a clone size, as once, few, many or a class for expanded clones.

size,D,J,V,CDR3,DNA
.,TRBD2,TRBJ2-3,TRBV5-1,CASSSSGRSTDTQYF,TGCGCCAGCAGCTCTAGCGGAAGAAGCACAGATACGCAGTATTTT
.,.,TRBJ2-7,TRBV14,CASSLSPYEQYF,TGTGCCAGCAGTCTGAGCCCCTACGAGCAGTACTTC
.,.,TRBJ1-1,TRBV5-5,CASSPLQGLNTEAFF,TGTGCCAGCAGCCCCCTACAGGGTTTGAACACTGAAGCTTTCTTT
few,TRBD1,TRBJ2-1,TRBV11-3,CASSFHGQGTNEQFF,TGTGCCAGCAGCTTCCACGGACAGGGCACCAATGAGCAGTTCTTC
.,TRBD2,TRBJ2-1,TRBV28,CASSSLGGRAYNEQFF,TGTGCCAGCAGTTCCCTTGGCGGGAGGGCCTACAATGAGCAGTTCTTC
.,TRBD2,TRBJ2-5,TRBV7-7,CASSTGGARVAQYF,TGTGCCAGCAGCACGGGAGGGGCAAGAGTGGCCCAGTACTTC
.,.,TRBJ2-1,TRBV7-9,CASSLGVGQFF,TGTGCCAGCAGCTTGGGAGTGGGGCAGTTCTTC
.,.,TRBJ2-7,TRBV28,CASSYSGPSYEQYF,TGTGCCAGCAGTTACAGCGGGCCCTCCTACGAGCAGTACTTC
.,TRBD1,TRBJ1-4,TRBV5-1,CASSPDRDEKLFF,TGCGCCAGCAGCCCAGACAGGGATGAAAAACTGTTTTTT
.,.,TRBJ2-6,TRBV7-5,CARSFFAVHSGANVLTF,TGTGCCAGAAGCTTCTTTGCAGTACACTCTGGGGCCAACGTCCTGACTTTC
.,.,TRBJ2-7,TRBV6-8,CASSLPIDSYEQYF,TGTGCCAGCAGTCTGCCAATTGACAGCTACGAGCAGTACTTC
.,.,TRBJ1-1,TRBV6-5,CASSYSRGDREAFF,TGTGCCAGCAGTTACTCGCGGGGGGACCGTGAAGCTTTCTTT
few,TRBD1,TRBJ2-7,TRBV4-3,CASSQATGRDRRAYEQYF,TGCGCCAGCAGCCAAGCAACCGGTCGGGACAGGCGGGCCTACGAGCAGTACTTC
.,TRBD1,TRBJ1-1,TRBV11-1,CASSRDRGLTEAFF,TGTGCCAGCAGTCGGGACAGGGGGCTCACTGAAGCTTTCTTT
few,TRBD2,TRBJ2-7,TRBV4-2,CASRETSGDSYEQYF,TGTGCCAGCAGAGAAACTAGCGGGGACTCCTACGAGCAGTACTTC
.,.,TRBJ2-7,TRBV11-2,CASSLDRGGGVPYEQYF,TGTGCCAGCAGCTTAGATCGAGGGGGCGGGGTGCCCTACGAGCAGTACTTC
.,TRBD1,TRBJ1-2,TRBV11-2,CASSRTGSGYGYTF,TGTGCCAGCAGCAGGACAGGGTCGGGGTATGGCTACACCTTC
.,TRBD2,TRBJ2-1,TRBV7-3,CASSRIRAGGDEQFF,TGTGCCAGCAGCAGGATCCGAGCGGGAGGGGATGAGCAGTTCTTC
.,TRBD2,TRBJ2-3,TRBV5-1,CASSLTTSGMADTQYF,TGCGCCAGCAGCTTAACTACTAGCGGGATGGCAGATACGCAGTATTTT
.,TRBD1,TRBJ1-5,TRBV29-1,CSDDREGFNQPQHF,TGCAGCGATGACAGGGAGGGCTTCAATCAGCCCCAGCATTTT
.,.,TRBJ2-7,TRBV11-3,CASSPFPAYEQYF,TGTGCCAGCAGCCCATTTCCGGCCTACGAGCAGTACTTC
.,.,TRBJ1-2,TRBV19,CASKDTNYGYTF,TGTGCCAGTAAAGACACGAACTATGGCTACACCTTC
.,TRBD2,TRBJ2-1,TRBV28,CASRTGLARNEQFF,TGTGCCAGCAGAACGGGACTAGCGCGCAATGAGCAGTTCTTC
once,.,TRBJ2-5,TRBV5-4,CASTSSQKTQYF,TGTGCCAGCACATCATCACAGAAGACCCAGTACTTC